Listed below are T cell receptor beta chains from one sample, sequenced in a study of cytomegalovirus exposure and HLA in healthy donors. Assay: immunoSEQ multiplex PCR; the TCRdb copy retains only in-frame clones and omits some. This sample has about 190,000 clones; 75% to 90% occur once, and the top ten carry about 2.4%. The specimen was PBMCs. The receptors shown here come from a woman in her 50s in good health and CMV-seropositive. Both conserved end residues are trimmed from each CDR3.

v_call: TRBV5-8; j_call: TRBJ1-1; cdr3_aa: ASSELQGMNTEAF
v_call: TRBV6-6; j_call: TRBJ2-7; cdr3_aa: ASSLGLDPYEQY
v_call: TRBV2; j_call: TRBJ2-6; cdr3_aa: ASRTGTGANVLT
v_call: TRBV29-1; j_call: TRBJ2-3; cdr3_aa: SVVGALSTDTQY
v_call: TRBV28; j_call: TRBJ1-1; cdr3_aa: ASSNTGGMNTEAF
v_call: TRBV10-1; j_call: TRBJ1-1; cdr3_aa: ASSVAGLTEAF
v_call: TRBV18; j_call: TRBJ2-2; cdr3_aa: ASSPDRVTGELF
v_call: TRBV4-2; j_call: TRBJ1-1; cdr3_aa: ASSQDRVGRDPEAF
v_call: TRBV4-3; j_call: TRBJ1-2; cdr3_aa: ASSQDAGSAYGYT
v_call: TRBV7-8; j_call: TRBJ1-3; cdr3_aa: ASSLGGLARPGNTIY